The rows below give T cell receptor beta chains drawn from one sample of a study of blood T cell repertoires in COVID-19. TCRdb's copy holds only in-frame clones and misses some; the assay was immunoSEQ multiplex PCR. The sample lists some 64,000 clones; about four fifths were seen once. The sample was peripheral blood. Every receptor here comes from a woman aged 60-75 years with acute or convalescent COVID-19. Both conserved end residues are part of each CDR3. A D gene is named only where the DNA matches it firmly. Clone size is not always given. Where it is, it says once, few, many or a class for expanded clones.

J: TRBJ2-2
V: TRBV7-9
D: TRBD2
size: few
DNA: TGTGCCAGCAGCTCCGCTAGCGGGGGGCTCACCGGGGAGCTGTTTTTT
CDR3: CASSSASGGLTGELFF

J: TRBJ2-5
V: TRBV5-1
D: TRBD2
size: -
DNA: TGCGCCAGCAGCTTACCGGGACTAGCGGGTGAGACCCAGTACTTC
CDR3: CASSLPGLAGETQYF

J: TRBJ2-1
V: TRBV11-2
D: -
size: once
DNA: TGTGCCAGCAGCTTAGGCTCCTTAGGGGTTGATGAGCAGTTCTTC
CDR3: CASSLGSLGVDEQFF

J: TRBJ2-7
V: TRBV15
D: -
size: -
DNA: TGTGCCACCAGCAGAGATGGGGGGGGCACCTTTTACGAGCAGTACTTC
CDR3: CATSRDGGGTFYEQYF

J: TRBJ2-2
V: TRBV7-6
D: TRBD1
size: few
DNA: TGTGCCAGCAGCCCGGGACAGGCGGGCGGGGAGCTGTTTTTT
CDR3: CASSPGQAGGELFF

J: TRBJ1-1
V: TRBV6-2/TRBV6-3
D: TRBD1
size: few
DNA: TGTGCCAGCAGTTACTCTATTTCTCGGACAGGGGATTTGAAAGCTTTCTTT
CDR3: CASSYSISRTGDLKAFF

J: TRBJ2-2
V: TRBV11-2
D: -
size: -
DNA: TGTGCCAGCAGTAGGGGCGGGATCGGGGAGCTGTTTTTT
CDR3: CASSRGGIGELFF

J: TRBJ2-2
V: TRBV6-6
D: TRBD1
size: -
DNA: TGTGCCAGCAGTATCAGGGGGCGACTATCCGGGGAGCTGTTTTTT
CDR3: CASSIRGRLSGELFF

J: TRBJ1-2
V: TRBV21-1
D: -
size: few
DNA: TGTGCCAGCAGCAAATTGGGGGACACCTTCTATGGCTACACCTTC
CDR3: CASSKLGDTFYGYTF

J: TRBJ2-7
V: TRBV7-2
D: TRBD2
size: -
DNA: TGTGCCAGCAGCTTTACTAGCGGGGGCTACGAGCAGTACTTC
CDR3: CASSFTSGGYEQYF

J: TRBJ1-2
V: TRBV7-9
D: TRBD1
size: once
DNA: TGTGCCAGCAGCTTGCCGGGACAGGACTATGGCTACACCTTC
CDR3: CASSLPGQDYGYTF

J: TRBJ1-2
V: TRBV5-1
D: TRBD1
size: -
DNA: TGCGCCAGCAGCCAGACGGGGACAGCCAATGGCTACACCTTC
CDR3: CASSQTGTANGYTF

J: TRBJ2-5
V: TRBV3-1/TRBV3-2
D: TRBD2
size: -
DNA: TGTGCCAGCAGCCAAGATAGGGAGCGGGGGGGCCTGAAGACCCAGTACTTC
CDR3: CASSQDRERGGLKTQYF

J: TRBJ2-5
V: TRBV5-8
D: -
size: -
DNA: TGTGCCAGCAGCTTGTCGGGGAAAGAGACCCAGTACTTC
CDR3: CASSLSGKETQYF

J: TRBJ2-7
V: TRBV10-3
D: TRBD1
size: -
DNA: TGTGCCATCAGTGAGTCCGGGACAGGGGTGAGAGCCTACGAGCAGTACTTC
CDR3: CAISESGTGVRAYEQYF

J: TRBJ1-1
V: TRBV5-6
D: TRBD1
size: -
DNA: TGTGCCAGCAGCTTGAACAGGGGTACTGAAGCTTTCTTT
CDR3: CASSLNRGTEAFF

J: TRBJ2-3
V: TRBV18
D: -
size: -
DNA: TGTGCCAGCTCATTTTACACAGATACGCAGTATTTT
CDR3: CASSFYTDTQYF

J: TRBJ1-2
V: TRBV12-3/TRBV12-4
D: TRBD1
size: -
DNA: TGTGCCAGCAGCACGACAGGGATCCATGGCTACACCTTC
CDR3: CASSTTGIHGYTF

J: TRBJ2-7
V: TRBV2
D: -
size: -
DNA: TGTGCCAGCAGGGCCCTGGTATGGGAGCAGTACTTC
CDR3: CASRALVWEQYF

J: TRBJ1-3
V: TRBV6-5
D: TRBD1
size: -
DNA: TGTGCCAGCAGAGATCAGGGGGCGGGTGGAAACACCATATATTTT
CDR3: CASRDQGAGGNTIYF

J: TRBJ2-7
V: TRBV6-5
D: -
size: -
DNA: TGTGCCAGCAGTTACTCGAAAATTGCTGCGGGTAGCGAGCAGTACTTC
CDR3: CASSYSKIAAGSEQYF

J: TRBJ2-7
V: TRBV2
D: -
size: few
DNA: TGTGCCAGCCGATTCGACTTAGCCTACGAGCAGTACTTC
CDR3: CASRFDLAYEQYF

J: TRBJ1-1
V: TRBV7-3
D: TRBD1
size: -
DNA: TGTGCCAGCAGCGTCGGGACAGGCGAAACCGAAGCTTTCTTT
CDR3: CASSVGTGETEAFF

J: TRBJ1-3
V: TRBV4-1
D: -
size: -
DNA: TGCGCCAGCAGCCAAGACCAGGGAAACACCATATATTTT
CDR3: CASSQDQGNTIYF

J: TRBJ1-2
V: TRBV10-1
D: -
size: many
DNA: TGCGCCAGCAGTGACCAAGCCGGTGGCTACACCTTC
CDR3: CASSDQAGGYTF

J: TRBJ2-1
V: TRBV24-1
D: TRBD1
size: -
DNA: TGTGCCACCAGTGATTTGGGGACAGGCAACAATGAGCAGTTCTTC
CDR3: CATSDLGTGNNEQFF

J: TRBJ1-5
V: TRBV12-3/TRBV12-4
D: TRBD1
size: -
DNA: TGTGCCAGCAGTGGGGGACAGGGATTGCCCCAGCATTTT
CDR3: CASSGGQGLPQHF

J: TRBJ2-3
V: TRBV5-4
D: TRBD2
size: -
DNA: TGTGCCAGCAGCTCGCGGACTAGCGGGGTGGATACGCAGTATTTT
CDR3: CASSSRTSGVDTQYF

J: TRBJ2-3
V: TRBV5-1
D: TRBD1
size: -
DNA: TGCGCCAGCAGCTCCTATCAGGGGGTCACAGATACGCAGTATTTT
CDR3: CASSSYQGVTDTQYF

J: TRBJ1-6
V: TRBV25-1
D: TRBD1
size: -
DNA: TGTGCCAGCAGTGACGTACAGGGGGTTCATTCACCCCTCCACTTT
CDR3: CASSDVQGVHSPLHF

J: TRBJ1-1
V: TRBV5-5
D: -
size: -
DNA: TGTGCCAGCACCTCCGAGGCCCAGGGACTGGCTTTCTTT
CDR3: CASTSEAQGLAFF

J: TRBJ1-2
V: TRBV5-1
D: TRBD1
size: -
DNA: TGCGCCAGCAGCCTTTGGACAGGGAGGGGCTACACCTTC
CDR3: CASSLWTGRGYTF

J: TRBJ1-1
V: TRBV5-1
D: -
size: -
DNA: TGCGCCAGCAGCTTGGTTCCAGGGGCCGTTAACACTGAAGCTTTCTTT
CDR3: CASSLVPGAVNTEAFF

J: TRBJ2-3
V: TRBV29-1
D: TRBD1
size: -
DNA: TGCAGCGTGAGAGGGGACAGGGGGGGCACAGATACGCAGTATTTT
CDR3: CSVRGDRGGTDTQYF

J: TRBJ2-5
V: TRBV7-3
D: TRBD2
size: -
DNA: TGTGCCAGCAGCCCAAGCGGGGGACAAGAGACCCAGTACTTC
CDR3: CASSPSGGQETQYF

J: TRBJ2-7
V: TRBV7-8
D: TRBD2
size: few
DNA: TGTGCCAGCAGCTTAGGCGGGAGGGCCTACGAGCAGTACTTC
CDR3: CASSLGGRAYEQYF

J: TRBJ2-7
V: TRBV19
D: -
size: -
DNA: TGTGCCAGTACCGGTGAGGTTGGGGGCGCCTACGAGCAGTACTTC
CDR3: CASTGEVGGAYEQYF